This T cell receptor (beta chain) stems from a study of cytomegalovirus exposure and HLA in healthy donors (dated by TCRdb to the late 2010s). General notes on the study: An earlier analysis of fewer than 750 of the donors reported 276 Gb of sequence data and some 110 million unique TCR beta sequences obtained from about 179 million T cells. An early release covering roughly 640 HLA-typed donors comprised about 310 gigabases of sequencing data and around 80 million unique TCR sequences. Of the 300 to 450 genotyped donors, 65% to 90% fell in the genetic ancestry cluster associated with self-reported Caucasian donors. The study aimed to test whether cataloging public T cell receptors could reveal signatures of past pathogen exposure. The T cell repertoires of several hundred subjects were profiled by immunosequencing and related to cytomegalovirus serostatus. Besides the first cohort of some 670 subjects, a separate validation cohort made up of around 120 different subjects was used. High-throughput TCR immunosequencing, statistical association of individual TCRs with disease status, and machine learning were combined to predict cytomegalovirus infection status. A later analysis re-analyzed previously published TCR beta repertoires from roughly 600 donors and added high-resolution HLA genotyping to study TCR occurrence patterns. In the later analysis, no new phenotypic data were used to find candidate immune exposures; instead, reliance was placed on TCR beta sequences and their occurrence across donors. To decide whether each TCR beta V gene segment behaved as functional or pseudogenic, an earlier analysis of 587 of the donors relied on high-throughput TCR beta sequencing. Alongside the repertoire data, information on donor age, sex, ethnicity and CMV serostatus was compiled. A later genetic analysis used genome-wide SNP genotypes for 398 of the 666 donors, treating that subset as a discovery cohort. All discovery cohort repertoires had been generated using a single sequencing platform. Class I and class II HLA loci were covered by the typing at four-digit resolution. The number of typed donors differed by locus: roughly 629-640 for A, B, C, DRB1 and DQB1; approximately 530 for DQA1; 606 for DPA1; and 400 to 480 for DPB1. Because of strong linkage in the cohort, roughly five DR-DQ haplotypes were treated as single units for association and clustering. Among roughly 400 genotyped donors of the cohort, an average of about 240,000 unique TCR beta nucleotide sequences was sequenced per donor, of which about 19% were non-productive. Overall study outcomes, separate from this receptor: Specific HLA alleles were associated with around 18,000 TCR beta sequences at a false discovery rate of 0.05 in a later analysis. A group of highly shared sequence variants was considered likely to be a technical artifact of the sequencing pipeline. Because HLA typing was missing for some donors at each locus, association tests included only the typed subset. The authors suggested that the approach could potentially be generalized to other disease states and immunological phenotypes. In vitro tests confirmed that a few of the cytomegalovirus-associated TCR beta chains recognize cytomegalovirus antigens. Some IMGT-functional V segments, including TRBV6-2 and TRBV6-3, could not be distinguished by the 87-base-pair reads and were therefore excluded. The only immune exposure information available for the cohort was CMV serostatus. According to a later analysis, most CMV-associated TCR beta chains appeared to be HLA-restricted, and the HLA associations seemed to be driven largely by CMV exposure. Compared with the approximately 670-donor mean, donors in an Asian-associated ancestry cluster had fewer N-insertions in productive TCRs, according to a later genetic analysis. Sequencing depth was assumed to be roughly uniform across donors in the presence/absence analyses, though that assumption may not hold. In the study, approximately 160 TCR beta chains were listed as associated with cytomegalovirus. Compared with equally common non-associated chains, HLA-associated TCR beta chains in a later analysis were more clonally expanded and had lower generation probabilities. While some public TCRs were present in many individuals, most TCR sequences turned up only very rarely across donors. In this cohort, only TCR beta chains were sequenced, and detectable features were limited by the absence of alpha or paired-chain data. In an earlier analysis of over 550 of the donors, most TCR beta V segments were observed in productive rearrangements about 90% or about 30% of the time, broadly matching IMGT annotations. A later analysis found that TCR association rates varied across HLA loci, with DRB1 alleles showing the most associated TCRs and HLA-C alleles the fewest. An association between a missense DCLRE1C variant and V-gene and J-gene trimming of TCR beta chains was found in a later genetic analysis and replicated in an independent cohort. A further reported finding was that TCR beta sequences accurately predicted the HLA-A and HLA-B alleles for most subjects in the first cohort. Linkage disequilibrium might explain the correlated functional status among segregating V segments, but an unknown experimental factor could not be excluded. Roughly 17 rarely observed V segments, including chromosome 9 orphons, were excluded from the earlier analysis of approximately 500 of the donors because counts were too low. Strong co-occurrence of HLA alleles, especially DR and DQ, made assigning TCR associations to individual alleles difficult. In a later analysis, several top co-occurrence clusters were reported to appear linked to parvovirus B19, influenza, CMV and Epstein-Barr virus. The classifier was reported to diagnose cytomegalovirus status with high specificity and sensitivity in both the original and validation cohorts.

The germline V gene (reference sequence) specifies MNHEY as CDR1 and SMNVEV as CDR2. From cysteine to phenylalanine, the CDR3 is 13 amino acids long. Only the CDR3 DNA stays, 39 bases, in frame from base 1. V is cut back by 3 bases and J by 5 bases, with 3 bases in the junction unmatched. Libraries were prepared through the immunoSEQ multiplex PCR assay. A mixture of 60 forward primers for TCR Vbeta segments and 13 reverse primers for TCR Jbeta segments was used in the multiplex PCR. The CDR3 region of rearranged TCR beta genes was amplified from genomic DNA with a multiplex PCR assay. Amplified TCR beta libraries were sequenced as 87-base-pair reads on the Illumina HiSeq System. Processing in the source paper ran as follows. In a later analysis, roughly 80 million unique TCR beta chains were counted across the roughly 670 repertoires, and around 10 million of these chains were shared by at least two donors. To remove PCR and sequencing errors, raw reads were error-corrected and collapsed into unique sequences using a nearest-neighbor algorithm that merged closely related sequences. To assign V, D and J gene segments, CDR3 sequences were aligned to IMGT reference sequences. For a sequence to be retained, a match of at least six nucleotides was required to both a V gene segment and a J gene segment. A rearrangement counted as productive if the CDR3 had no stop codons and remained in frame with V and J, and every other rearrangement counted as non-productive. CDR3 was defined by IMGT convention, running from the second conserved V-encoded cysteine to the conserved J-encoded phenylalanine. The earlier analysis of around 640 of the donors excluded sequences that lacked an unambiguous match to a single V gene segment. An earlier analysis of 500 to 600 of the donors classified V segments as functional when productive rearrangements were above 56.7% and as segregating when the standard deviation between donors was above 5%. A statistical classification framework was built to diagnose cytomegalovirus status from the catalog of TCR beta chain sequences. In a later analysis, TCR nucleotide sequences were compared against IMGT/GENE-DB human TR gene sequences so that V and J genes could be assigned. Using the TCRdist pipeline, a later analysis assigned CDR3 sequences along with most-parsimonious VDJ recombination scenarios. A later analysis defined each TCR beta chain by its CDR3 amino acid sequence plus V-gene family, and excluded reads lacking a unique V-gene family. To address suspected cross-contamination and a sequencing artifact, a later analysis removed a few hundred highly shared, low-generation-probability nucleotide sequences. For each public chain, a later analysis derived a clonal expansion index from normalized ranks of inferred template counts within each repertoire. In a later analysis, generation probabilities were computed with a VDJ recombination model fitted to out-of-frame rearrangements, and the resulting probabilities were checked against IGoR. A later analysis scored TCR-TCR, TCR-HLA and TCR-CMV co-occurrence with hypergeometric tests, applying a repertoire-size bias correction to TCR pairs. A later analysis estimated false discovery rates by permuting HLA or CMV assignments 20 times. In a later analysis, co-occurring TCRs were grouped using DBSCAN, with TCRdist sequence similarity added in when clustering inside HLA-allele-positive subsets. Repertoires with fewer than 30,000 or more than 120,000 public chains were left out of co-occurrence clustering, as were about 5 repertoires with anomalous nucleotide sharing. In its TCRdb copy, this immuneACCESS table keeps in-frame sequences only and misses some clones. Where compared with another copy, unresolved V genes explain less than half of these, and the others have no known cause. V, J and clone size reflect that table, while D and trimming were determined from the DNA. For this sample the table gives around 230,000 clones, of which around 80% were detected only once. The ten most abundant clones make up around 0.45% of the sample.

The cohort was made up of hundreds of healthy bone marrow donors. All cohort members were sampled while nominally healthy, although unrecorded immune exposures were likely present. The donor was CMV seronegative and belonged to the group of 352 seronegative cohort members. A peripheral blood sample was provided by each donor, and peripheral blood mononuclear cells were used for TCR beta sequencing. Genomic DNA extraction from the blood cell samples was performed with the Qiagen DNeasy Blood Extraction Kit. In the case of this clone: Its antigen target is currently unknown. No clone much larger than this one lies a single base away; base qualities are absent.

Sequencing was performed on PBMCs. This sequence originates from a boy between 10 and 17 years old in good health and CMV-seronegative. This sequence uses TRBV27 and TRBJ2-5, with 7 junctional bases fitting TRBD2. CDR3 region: CASSFAGVETQYF. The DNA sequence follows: TGTGCCAGCAGTTTCGCGGGGGTGGAGACCCAGTACTTC.